Each of the 28 T cell receptor beta chains below was sequenced from the same sample in a study of blood T cell repertoires in COVID-19. Using immunoSEQ multiplex PCR, the repertoire was profiled, and TCRdb retains in-frame clones only, with some absent. The sample carries under 30,000 clones, approximately 93% recorded once. The source material was peripheral blood. The receptors originated from a human donor with active COVID-19. The donor label of this sample is uncertain.

This chain uses TRBV4-1 with TRBJ2-2; D unclear. The CDR3 contains 12 residues. In germline, CDR1 is MGHRA, CDR2 YSYEKL. The V and J ends lost 2 bases and 8 bases respectively, with 6 bases between them. The CDR3 sequence is CASSQQSGELFF. The CDR3 DNA reads TGCGCCAGCAGCCAACAGTCGGGGGAGCTGTTTTTT.

The chain carries TRBV2 and TRBJ2-7; 9 bases map to TRBD1. J lost 4 bases, V lost 7 bases, and 11 bases had no gene match. Germline V CDR1 and CDR2: SNHLY, FYNNEI. This CDR3 has 15 amino acids. This chain's CDR3 is CASTPGTGSWYEQYF. DNA for the CDR3: TGTGCCAGCACCCCCGGGACAGGGAGCTGGTACGAGCAGTACTTC.

The rearrangement links TRBV7-2 to TRBJ1-3; D possibly corresponds to TRBD1 (6 bases). Germline values: CDR1 SGHTA, CDR2 FQGNSA. CDR3 length equals 11 residues. The V and J ends lost 8 bases and 5 bases respectively, with 7 bases between them. CDR3 bases: TGTGCCAGCGGGGACAGAAACACCATATATTTT. It translates to CASGDRNTIYF.

The CDR3 protein is CASTSLSSGEQYF. CDR3 nucleotide sequence: TGTGCCAGCACCTCCCTGAGTAGCGGCGAGCAGTACTTC. The rearrangement uses TRBV12-3 or TRBV12-4 and TRBJ2-7, with D possibly TRBD2 on 6 matching bases. Trimming pared 7 bases from V and 6 bases from J, leaving 16 bases between. The CDR3 loop spans 13 amino acids.

The V call is TRBV19, the J call TRBJ2-5, with D perhaps matching TRBD2 (6 bases). Germline loops: CDR1 LNHDA, CDR2 SQIVND (reference sequence). This CDR3 spans 13 amino acids. Deletions cut 5 bases from V and 4 bases from J, with 11 bases between. The CDR3 reads CASSGRGGETQYF. CDR3 DNA sequence: TGTGCCAGTAGTGGTAGGGGAGGAGAGACCCAGTACTTC.

The CDR3 coding sequence is TGTGCCAGCAGCCCGGGGGTAGCGGGGAATACGCAGTATTTT. Translated: CASSPGVAGNTQYF. The V gene is TRBV5-5, the J gene TRBJ2-3, with 8 nucleotides matching TRBD2. The CDR3 contains 14 residues. Trimming cost V 4 bases and J 7 bases; bases outside gene matches: 8. The germline V gene encodes CDR1 SGHKS and CDR2 YYEKEE (reference sequence).

The chain combines TRBV10-3 with TRBJ2-3, with D uncertain. This CDR3 is built from 14 residues. V was pared by 7 bases and J by 4 bases, with 15 bases between. Germline V gene lookup returns CDR1 ENHRY and CDR2 SYGVKD. CDR3 nucleotide sequence: TGTGCCATCACCGACGGCATGGCGGCAGATACGCAGTATTTT. Translated, it gives CAITDGMAADTQYF.

This rearrangement joins TRBV5-1 to TRBJ2-2; 9 bases are a match to TRBD1. Germline V gene data show CDR1 as SGHRS and CDR2 as YFSETQ. This CDR3 has 15 residues. V lost 1 base and J lost 4; bases outside the gene matches: 2. The DNA of the CDR3 is TGCGCCAGCAGCTTGACAGGGGGCAGCACCGGGGAGCTGTTTTTT. Protein: CASSLTGGSTGELFF.

The chain is built from TRBV21-1 and TRBJ2-1; the table assigns TRBD1, which was not confirmed against the DNA. TRBV21-1 represents a pseudogene. This CDR3 has 16 residues. The CDR3 DNA sequence: TGTGCCAGCAGCGCAGTCCGGGACAGGGGGCGCGATGAGCAGTTCTTC. This gives the protein CASSAVRDRGRDEQFF.

The chain joins TRBV9 to TRBJ1-1; D gene unclear. The CDR3 has 13 residues. Germline CDR1 and CDR2: SGDLS and YYNGEE. V was cut by 0 bases and J by 0 bases, with 3 bases left in between. The CDR3 DNA sequence: TGTGCCAGCAGCGTAGATATGAACACTGAAGCTTTCTTT. It yields the protein CASSVDMNTEAFF.

This clone was observed a handful of times. The chain carries TRBV27 and TRBJ1-6, with D unclear. V lost 5 bases and J lost 3, with 14 bases in between. The V gene's germline CDR1 is MNHEY and CDR2 SMNVEV (reference sequence). This CDR3 spans 16 amino acids. CDR3 sequence reads: CASSGAGRYYNSPLHF. For the CDR3, the DNA is TGTGCCAGCAGTGGCGCGGGTCGTTACTATAATTCACCCCTCCACTTT.

The genes are TRBV3-1 (or the pseudogene TRBV3-2) and TRBJ2-5, with 10 bases fitting TRBD1. This CDR3 comprises 18 residues. V gave up 0 bases and J gave up 2 bases; unmatched junction bases: 9. CDR1 and CDR2 from the germline V gene are LGHDT and YNNKEL (reference sequence). In DNA form, the CDR3 reads TGTGCCAGCAGCCAAGATAGTTGGACAGGGGGTCTACAAGAGACCCAGTACTTC. This sequence encodes CASSQDSWTGGLQETQYF.

By share, this clone ranks as medium-sized. This chain links TRBV7-9 with TRBJ2-7; no definite D call. This CDR3 spans 11 amino acids. The V gene's germline CDR1 is SEHNR and CDR2 FQNEAQ (reference sequence). The germline V and J ends were trimmed by 5 bases and 10 bases, with 12 bases remaining between them. CDR3: CASSADILQYF. CDR3 coding DNA: TGTGCCAGCAGCGCCGATATACTCCAGTACTTC.

The chain links TRBV5-1 to TRBJ1-3; TRBD1 might be the D (6 bases). Germline assignment: CDR1 SGHRS and CDR2 YFSETQ. The CDR3 length is 14 residues. With 7 bases removed from V and 2 bases from J, the gap between germline ends came to 13 bases. DNA of the CDR3: TGCGCCAGCCGACAGGAAATAACTGGAAACACCATATATTTT. It codes for CASRQEITGNTIYF. The complete variable domain, with remaining parts taken from reference TRBV5-1 and TRBJ1-3, reads KAGVTQTPRYLIKTRGQQVTLSCSPISGHRSVSWYQQTPGQGLQFLFEYFSETQRNKGNFPGRFSGRQFSNSRSEMNVSTLELGDSALYLCASRQEITGNTIYFGEGSWLTVV.

V gene TRBV5-6 combines with J gene TRBJ2-2; D might be TRBD2 (6 bases). From germline, CDR1 is SGHDT and CDR2 YYEEEE. The CDR3 loop spans 16 amino acids. V lost 2 bases to trimming and J lost 4 bases, with 15 bases between them. CDR3 sequence reads: CASSFRGSVATGELFF. The CDR3 DNA follows: TGTGCCAGCAGCTTCCGGGGGTCAGTAGCCACCGGGGAGCTGTTTTTT.

The chain recombines TRBV5-1 with TRBJ2-2; TRBD1 matches 7 bases. CDR3 size: 15 residues. Germline CDR1 and CDR2: SGHRS and YFSETQ. The V segment lost 6 bases and the J segment 5 bases; nucleotides outside the gene matches: 10. The CDR3 is CASTTRTGATGELFF. CDR3 bases: TGCGCCAGCACCACAAGGACAGGAGCAACCGGGGAGCTGTTTTTT.

The J gene is TRBJ2-1, the V gene TRBV24-1, with D tentatively TRBD2 (5 bases). Germline V CDR1 and CDR2: KGHDR, SFDVKD. V lost 11 bases and J lost 3, with 10 bases in between. This CDR3 region has 12 residues. CDR3 bases: TGTGCCAGCTCCGGGAACTACAATGAGCAGTTCTTC. It encodes CASSGNYNEQFF.

CDR3 nucleotides: TGTGCCACCAGTGCCCGGGGGGGGAATAATTTCAATGAGCAGTTCTTC. Translated, it gives CATSARGGNNFNEQFF. The chain uses TRBV24-1 and TRBJ2-1; 8 nucleotides align to TRBD2. From germline, CDR1 is KGHDR and CDR2 SFDVKD. Trimming removed 5 bases from V and 6 bases from J; junction bases left unmatched: 11. The CDR3 totals 16 residues.

The chain links TRBV19 to TRBJ1-4, with unresolved D. The V gene lost 5 bases and the J gene lost 13 bases, with 11 bases spanning the gap. This CDR3 has 11 amino acids. The V gene's germline CDR1 is LNHDA and CDR2 SQIVND (reference sequence). CDR3 coding DNA: TGTGCCAGTAGTCCCAACCGGGGACTGTTTTTT. This codes for CASSPNRGLFF.

The V and J genes are TRBV5-1 and TRBJ1-5; D unresolved. Per the germline V gene, CDR1 is SGHRS and CDR2 is YFSETQ. The ends were cut back, 2 bases at V and 5 bases at J, with 11 bases in the middle. This CDR3 is 14 amino acids long. Here the CDR3 reads CASSFSGGDQPQHF. In DNA form, the CDR3 reads TGCGCCAGCAGCTTCTCCGGAGGCGATCAGCCCCAGCATTTT.

V and J are TRBV29-1 and TRBJ2-1; the D gene is possibly TRBD2 (6 bases). Trimming pared 2 bases from V and 15 bases from J, leaving 11 bases between. Germline V lookup: CDR1 SQVTM, CDR2 ANQGSEA. The CDR3 spans 10 residues. The DNA for the CDR3 is TGCAGCGTTGAAATACCCGGGGGGTTCTTC. Translation: CSVEIPGGFF.

V is TRBV5-1 and J is TRBJ2-5; TRBD1 matches 10 bases. CDR1 is SGHRS and CDR2 is YFSETQ in the germline V gene. CDR3 length: 15 amino acids. Losses at the gene ends were 3 bases for V and 5 bases for J; bases not matched to a gene: 7. CDR3 DNA: TGCGCCAGCAGCTCCGGGGACAGGGGAGCTGAGACCCAGTACTTC. Protein sequence: CASSSGDRGAETQYF.

The chain is built from TRBV29-1 and TRBJ2-1; D might be TRBD2 (5 bases). The V gene's germline CDR1 is SQVTM and CDR2 ANQGSEA. The V end lost 3 bases, the J end lost 1 base, and 10 bases lay between the germline ends. There are 14 residues in the CDR3. The CDR3, as DNA: TGCAGCGTTGACCCTACTAGATCCTACAATGAGCAGTTCTTC. Translation: CSVDPTRSYNEQFF.

This clone was recorded once. This chain links TRBV30 with TRBJ2-2; TRBD2 is a possible D gene (5 bases). V lost 0 bases, J lost 0 bases, and 8 bases lay in between. CDR1 is GTSNPN, CDR2 SVGIG, per germline (reference sequence). CDR3 length: 15 residues. The CDR3: CAWSVRGTNTGELFF. The CDR3 DNA follows: TGTGCCTGGAGTGTACGGGGAACGAACACCGGGGAGCTGTTTTTT. Full variable domain (rest looked up from reference TRBV30 and TRBJ2-2): SQTIHQWPATLVQPVGSPLSLECTVEGTSNPNLYWYRQAAGRGLQLLFYSVGIGQISSEVPQNLSASRPQDRQFILSSKKLLLSDSGFYLCAWSVRGTNTGELFFGEGSRLTVL.

This clone was detected only once. This chain joins TRBV5-6 and TRBJ2-1; 12 bases are a match to TRBD2. The CDR3 spans 16 residues. From germline, CDR1 is SGHDT and CDR2 YYEEEE. The V and J ends lost 4 bases and 4 bases, in that order; junction bases with no gene match: 6. DNA of the CDR3: TGTGCCAGCAGCGGACCGACTAGCGGGGGATACAATGAGCAGTTCTTC. As protein: CASSGPTSGGYNEQFF.

This chain joins TRBV4-1 and TRBJ2-3, with 14 nucleotides matching TRBD2. V gave up 2 bases and J gave up 1 base; unmatched junction bases: 5. The CDR3 loop spans 18 amino acids. CDR1 and CDR2 (germline): MGHRA, YSYEKL. The CDR3 bases are TGCGCCAGCAGCCAAAGGGGACTAGCGGGAGAGGGCACAGATACGCAGTATTTT. Protein sequence: CASSQRGLAGEGTDTQYF.

J is TRBJ2-2 and V is TRBV7-2; 7 nucleotides align to TRBD1. V trimming: 4 bases; J trimming: 6 bases; junction bases outside the gene matches: 5. Germline CDR1 and CDR2: SGHTA and FQGNSA. This CDR3 contains 14 residues. The DNA for the CDR3 is TGTGCCAGCAGCTCGAGACAGGGAGCCGGGGAGCTGTTTTTT. Protein: CASSSRQGAGELFF.

For the CDR3, the DNA is TGTGCCAGCGCCGGGTGGGTAGGCGGGGAGCTGTTTTTT. Translation: CASAGWVGGELFF. This rearrangement joins TRBV28 to TRBJ2-2; unclear D gene. V lost 8 bases and J 7 bases, leaving 14 bases between the germline ends. Germline lookup yields CDR1 MDHEN and CDR2 SYDVKM. This CDR3 comprises 13 residues. The complete variable domain, with remaining parts taken from reference TRBV28 and TRBJ2-2, reads DVKVTQSSRYLVKRTGEKVFLECVQDMDHENMFWYRQDPGLGLRLIYFSYDVKMKEKGDIPEGYSVSREKKERFSLILESASTNQTSMYLCASAGWVGGELFFGEGSRLTVL.